This entry describes one TCR beta chain. The antigen remains undetermined. This entry is derived from a study of CD8+ T cells in alopecia areata. At the level of the study: After 6 to 18 months of tofacitinib, follow-up continued 6 months off drug.

The authors extracted RNA and reverse transcribed it into cDNA as the sequencing template. TCRdb keeps only in-frame clones here, not all; method: immunoSEQ multiplex PCR. In the table there are 130,000 to 150,000 clones, approximately 80% of which are singletons. Study-level points and caveats: The study found tofacitinib significantly decreased scalp clonality and expanded CD8+ clones among the top 100.

Germline V gene lookup returns CDR1 SGHTA and CDR2 FQGNSA. This CDR3 contains 15 residues. With 7 bases removed from V and 0 bases from J, the gap between germline ends came to 13 bases. Treatment reported: oral pan-JAK inhibitor, 5-10 mg twice daily. The starting material was CD8+ T cells sorted from blood, obtained at week 4, from a patient treated with tofacitinib. This receptor was obtained from a human donor with alopecia areata. The chain couples TRBV7-2 to TRBJ1-3; D is possibly TRBD1 (5 bases). CDR3 in DNA: TGTGCCAGCACCTCGGACACGACCTCTGGAAACACCATATATTTT. Translating it yields CASTSDTTSGNTIYF.